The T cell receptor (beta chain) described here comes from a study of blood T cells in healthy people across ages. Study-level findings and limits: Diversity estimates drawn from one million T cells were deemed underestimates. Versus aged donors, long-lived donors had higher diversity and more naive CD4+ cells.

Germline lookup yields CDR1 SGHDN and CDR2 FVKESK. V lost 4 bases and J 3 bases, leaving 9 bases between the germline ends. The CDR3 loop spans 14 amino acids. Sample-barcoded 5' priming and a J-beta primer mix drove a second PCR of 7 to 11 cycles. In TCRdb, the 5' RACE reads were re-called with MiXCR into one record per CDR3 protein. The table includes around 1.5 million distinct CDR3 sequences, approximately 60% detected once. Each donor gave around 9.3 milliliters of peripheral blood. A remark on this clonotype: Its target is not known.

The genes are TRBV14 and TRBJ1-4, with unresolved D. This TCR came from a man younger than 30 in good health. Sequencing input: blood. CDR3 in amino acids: CASSLRPANEKLFF. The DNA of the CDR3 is TGTGCCAGCAGCCTTAGGCCGGCTAATGAAAAACTGTTTTTT.